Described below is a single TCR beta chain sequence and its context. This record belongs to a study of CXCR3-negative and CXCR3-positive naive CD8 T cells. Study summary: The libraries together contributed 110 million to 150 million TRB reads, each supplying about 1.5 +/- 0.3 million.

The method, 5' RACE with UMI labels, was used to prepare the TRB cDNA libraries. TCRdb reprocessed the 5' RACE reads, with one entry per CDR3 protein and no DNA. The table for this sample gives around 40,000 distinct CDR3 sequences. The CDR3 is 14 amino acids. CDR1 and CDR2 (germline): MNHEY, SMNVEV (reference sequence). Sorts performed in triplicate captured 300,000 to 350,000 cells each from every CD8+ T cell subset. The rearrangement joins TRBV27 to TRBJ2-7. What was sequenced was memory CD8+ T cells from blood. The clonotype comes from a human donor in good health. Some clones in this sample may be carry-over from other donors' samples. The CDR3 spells CASSLWGSSYEQYF.